These T cell receptor beta chains were read from a single sample in a study of T cell repertoires in cytomegalovirus infection. TCRdb re-derived calls from the reads in MiXCR, one entry per CDR3 protein. Of 200,000 to 300,000 distinct CDR3 sequences detected, 9.1% appear once; the ten largest clones hold about 14%. The sequencing sample was made of PBMCs. The receptor set was obtained from a human donor in good health (CMV status not recorded). Some clones in this sample may be carry-over from other donors' samples. CDR3s include the opening cysteine and the closing phenylalanine or tryptophan. A D gene is named only where the DNA matches it firmly. Clone size is shown for a subset of rows, as once, few, many or a class of expanded clone.

d_call	cdr3_length	j_call	v_call	clone_size	cdr3_aa	cdr3_nt
TRBD2	15	TRBJ2-3	TRBV7-9	many	CASSRTSGETDTQYF	TGTGCCAGCAGTCGGACTAGCGGAGAAACAGATACGCAGTATTTT
TRBD1	14	TRBJ2-3	TRBV6-2/TRBV6-3	few	CASSPGQGSGTQYF	TGTGCCAGCAGTCCTGGACAGGGGTCGGGTACGCAGTATTTT
NA	14	TRBJ2-2	TRBV2	NA	CARRGERNTGELFF	TGTGCCAGAAGGGGGGAGAGGAACACCGGGGAGCTGTTTTTT
TRBD2	15	TRBJ2-3	TRBV29-1	NA	CSVVFLAGNTDTQYF	TGCAGCGTTGTATTCCTAGCGGGAAACACAGATACGCAGTATTTT
TRBD2	14	TRBJ2-1	TRBV6-2/TRBV6-3	NA	CASDLAGLNNEQFF	TGTGCCAGCGACCTAGCGGGGCTGAACAATGAGCAGTTCTTC
TRBD2	16	TRBJ2-7	TRBV20-1	NA	CSARPGLAPISYEQYF	TGCAGTGCTAGGCCGGGACTAGCCCCCATCTCCTACGAGCAGTACTTC
NA	16	TRBJ2-3	TRBV10-3	NA	CAISEGIAASTDTQYF	TGTGCCATCAGTGAGGGAATAGCGGCTAGCACAGATACGCAGTATTTT
NA	12	TRBJ1-2	TRBV28	many	CASSSGVYGYTF	TGTGCCAGCAGTTCGGGGGTATATGGCTACACCTTC
TRBD1	16	TRBJ2-5	TRBV7-6	NA	CASSPPGQGTQETQYF	TGTGCCAGCAGCCCGCCGGGACAGGGGACCCAAGAGACCCAGTACTTC
NA	13	TRBJ2-5	TRBV7-3	NA	CASSRGAAETQYF	TGTGCCAGCAGCCGGGGGGCGGCGGAGACCCAGTACTTC
TRBD2	20	TRBJ2-5	TRBV18	few	CASSSLQASGSSPSGETQYF	TGTGCCAGCTCATCCTTGCAGGCTAGCGGGAGTTCACCATCGGGGGAGACCCAGTACTTC
NA	12	TRBJ2-7	TRBV28	many	CASTDRVYEQYF	TGTGCCAGCACCGACAGAGTCTACGAGCAGTACTTC
TRBD1	16	TRBJ1-1	TRBV7-9	many	CASRRGQGLAKPEAFF	TGTGCCAGCAGACGGGGACAGGGTTTGGCAAAACCTGAAGCTTTCTTT
NA	17	TRBJ2-1	TRBV7-6	many	CASSLVVGDATYNEQFF	TGTGCCAGCAGCTTAGTGGTAGGCGATGCCACCTACAATGAGCAGTTCTTC
NA	15	TRBJ2-2	TRBV10-1	few	CASSEMDRDTGELFF	TGCGCCAGCAGTGAAATGGACAGAGACACCGGGGAGCTGTTTTTT
NA	14	TRBJ2-3	TRBV4-3	few	CASSQLGTTDTQYF	TGCGCCAGCAGCCAACTGGGCACCACAGATACGCAGTATTTT
NA	17	TRBJ1-5	TRBV19	many	CASSIDLTGRSNQPQHF	TGTGCCAGTAGTATAGATCTAACCGGGAGGAGCAATCAGCCCCAGCATTTT
NA	19	TRBJ2-1	TRBV18	NA	CASSPRPPIAGNTYNEQFF	TGTGCCAGCTCACCTCGCCCCCCAATTGCGGGGAACACCTACAATGAGCAGTTCTTC
NA	14	TRBJ2-7	TRBV7-2	many	CASTPRRSSYEQYF	TGTGCCAGCACCCCCCGTAGGAGCTCCTACGAGCAGTACTTC
NA	15	TRBJ2-1	TRBV7-6	many	CASSSWALGYNEQFF	TGTGCCAGCAGCTCGTGGGCCCTAGGCTACAATGAGCAGTTCTTC
NA	14	TRBJ1-4	TRBV25-1	NA	CASQQTGPMEKLFF	TGTGCCAGCCAACAGACAGGCCCAATGGAAAAACTGTTTTTT
NA	15	TRBJ1-6	TRBV7-2	NA	CASSGSGKANSPLHF	TGTGCCAGCAGCGGGTCAGGGAAGGCTAATTCACCCCTCCACTTT
TRBD1	14	TRBJ1-5	TRBV14	NA	CASSQGQPPWPQHF	TGTGCCAGCAGCCAGGGACAGCCGCCATGGCCCCAGCATTTT
NA	15	TRBJ2-7	TRBV5-6	many	CASSLARAFSYEQYF	TGTGCCAGCAGCTTGGCCAGGGCCTTCTCCTACGAGCAGTACTTC
NA	17	TRBJ2-5	TRBV25-1	NA	CASSEMDGGPHQETQYF	TGTGCCAGCAGTGAAATGGATGGGGGACCCCACCAAGAGACCCAGTACTTC
NA	15	TRBJ2-2	TRBV7-9	many	CASSLGGPNTGELFF	TGTGCCAGCAGCTTAGGGGGTCCGAACACCGGGGAGCTGTTTTTT
NA	13	TRBJ2-5	TRBV27	NA	CASSLRGGVTQYF	TGTGCCAGCAGTTTAAGGGGGGGAGTGACCCAGTACTTC
TRBD1	15	TRBJ1-2	TRBV6-1	many	CASRDRDSANYGYTF	TGTGCCAGCAGAGACCGGGACAGTGCAAACTATGGCTACACCTTC
NA	15	TRBJ2-7	TRBV6-1	many	CASSEALGVSYEQYF	TGTGCCAGCAGTGAAGCGCTGGGGGTCTCCTACGAGCAGTACTTC
NA	14	TRBJ1-1	TRBV7-9	NA	CASSPVPRTTEAFF	TGTGCCAGCAGCCCGGTACCTAGGACCACTGAAGCTTTCTTT
NA	12	TRBJ2-7	TRBV7-2	many	CASSLAKKEQYF	TGTGCCAGCAGCTTAGCTAAGAAGGAGCAGTACTTC
NA	17	TRBJ2-3	TRBV7-2	many	CASSLANLGWVEDTQYF	TGTGCCAGCAGCTTAGCGAACCTTGGGTGGGTGGAAGATACGCAGTATTTT
TRBD1	15	TRBJ1-4	TRBV7-2	many	CASSAGQSTNEKLFF	TGTGCCAGCAGCGCGGGACAGTCAACTAATGAAAAACTGTTTTTT
NA	14	TRBJ1-2	TRBV7-2	many	CASRQKIGTKGYTF	TGTGCCAGCAGACAAAAAATCGGGACGAAAGGCTACACCTTC
NA	13	TRBJ2-1	TRBV7-2	many	CASSLGPGVEQFF	TGTGCCAGCAGCTTAGGTCCGGGGGTTGAGCAGTTCTTC